Described below is a single T cell receptor (beta chain) sequence and its context. The target antigen is unknown. The data belong to a study of Ad26.COV2.S vaccination and SARS-CoV-2 variants. Study details: The study gave Ad26.COV2.S intramuscularly, once or twice 56 days apart. The study, taken as a whole, reports: Once vaccination had occurred, spike-specific CD8+ and CD4+ T cell responses reportedly showed substantial breadth. Overall T cell responses may have been underestimated by the analyses of TCR breadth and depth.

The repertoire was sequenced with immunoSEQ multiplex PCR; TCRdb's copy has only in-frame clones and lacks some. The sample contains about 240,000 clones, 70% to 90% of which appear only once. The CDR3 covers 18 residues. Germline V lookup: CDR1 SGHVS, CDR2 FNYEAQ. J gave up 1 base and V 1 base, and 9 bases lay outside the gene matches. Stated treatment: around 19 received Ad26.COV2.S at low or high dose, single or two shots; about 5 received placebo; per-sample allocation not given. Sample collection was performed on day 63 after the first vaccine or placebo injection. The receptor comes from a person aged 18 to 65 who received the Ad26.COV2.S COVID-19 vaccine or a placebo. The sequenced sample was peripheral blood, obtained in a trial of Ad26.COV2.S vaccine versus placebo. The genes are TRBV7-6 and TRBJ2-3; 9 bases fit TRBD2. In DNA form, the CDR3 reads TGTGCCAGCAGCTTAGGGGTCCGTGTAGCGGGAGGCACAGATACGCAGTATTTT. Translated: CASSLGVRVAGGTDTQYF.